This TCR beta chain stems from a study of blood T cell repertoires in COVID-19. Study in general: From the United States, Italy and Spain came samples of acute and convalescent COVID-19. In each case, the material was cDNA or gDNA derived from T cells, B-cell-depleted T cells, or PBMCs.

TCRdb's table, derived via immunoSEQ multiplex PCR, lists solely in-frame clones and lacks some. The table shows about 140,000 clones, with roughly four fifths occurring only once. Germline V gene data show CDR1 as KGHSH and CDR2 as LQKENI. This CDR3 spans 14 amino acids. Losses at the gene ends were 3 bases for V and 5 bases for J; bases not matched to a gene: 3. The chain has TRBV18 and TRBJ2-1; 8 bases line up with TRBD2. Specimen: peripheral blood. This sequence was found in an elderly woman with acute or convalescent COVID-19. CDR3 protein: CASSPRGLDNEQFF. For the CDR3, the DNA is TGTGCCAGCTCACCGCGGGGACTAGACAATGAGCAGTTCTTC.